This T cell receptor beta chain was obtained from a study of T cell responses to AZD1222 COVID-19 vaccine. Overall study: Pooling was applied to second doses at about 4 or about 12 weeks. Overall study findings and caveats: Regions left unmutated in variants are reportedly the target of nearly half of spike-specific TCRs. Sampled repertoires all dated from after the peak T cell response. Donors were chiefly white British, with a greater number of females, and clonal diversity was perhaps underestimated.

As for this clone: Its target is unknown.

The germline gives CDR1 SGHRS, CDR2 YFSETQ. The CDR3 runs 14 residues. V trimming: 4 bases; J trimming: 3 bases; junction bases outside the gene matches: 5. The repertoire was sequenced with immunoSEQ multiplex PCR; TCRdb's copy has only in-frame clones and lacks some. The sample includes about 130,000 clones, 80% to 95% of them seen just once. This TCR came from an adult in good health. The input for sequencing was peripheral blood, taken on day 0 of AZD1222 vaccination. The chain combines TRBV5-1 with TRBJ2-5; 8 bases match TRBD2. The CDR3 bases are TGCGCCAGCAGCCCGGGAGGGGGAGAAGAGACCCAGTACTTC. This encodes CASSPGGGEETQYF.